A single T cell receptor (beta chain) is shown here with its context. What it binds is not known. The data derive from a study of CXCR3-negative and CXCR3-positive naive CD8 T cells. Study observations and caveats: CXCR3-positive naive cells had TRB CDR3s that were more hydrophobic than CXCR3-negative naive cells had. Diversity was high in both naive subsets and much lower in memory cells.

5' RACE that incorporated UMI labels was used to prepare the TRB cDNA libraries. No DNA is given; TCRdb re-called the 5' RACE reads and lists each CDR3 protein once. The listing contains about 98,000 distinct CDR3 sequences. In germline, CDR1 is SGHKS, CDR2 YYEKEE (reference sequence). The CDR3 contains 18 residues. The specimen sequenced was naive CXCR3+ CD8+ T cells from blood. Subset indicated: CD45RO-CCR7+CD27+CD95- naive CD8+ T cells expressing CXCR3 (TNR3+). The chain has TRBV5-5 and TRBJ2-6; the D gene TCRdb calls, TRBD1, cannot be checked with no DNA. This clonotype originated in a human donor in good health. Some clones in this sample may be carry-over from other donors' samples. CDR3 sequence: CASSPLGTGGSGANVLTF.